This TCR beta chain was captured in a study of breast tumors, draining lymph nodes, adjacent tissues. TCRdb processed the multiplex PCR reads anew with MiXCR; each CDR3 protein has one entry. The repertoire has fewer than 80,000 distinct CDR3 sequences, less than 50% of them found once; the top ten carry 8% to 9.5%. Germline lookup yields CDR1 MNHNY and CDR2 SVGAGI (reference sequence). V lost 5 bases and J lost 0, with 12 bases in between. This CDR3 comprises 15 residues. Concerning this clonotype itself: Possible read error: a much larger clone is one base away.

Sequencing was carried out using breast tumor tissue. The rearrangement joins TRBV6-6 to TRBJ2-3; possible D gene TRBD2, 6 bases. The sequence was collected from a female donor with breast cancer. Some clones in this sample may be carry-over from other donors' samples. CDR3 DNA sequence: TGTGCCAGCAGTCACAACCGGGGGAGCACAGATACGCAGTATTTT. Its translation is CASSHNRGSTDTQYF.